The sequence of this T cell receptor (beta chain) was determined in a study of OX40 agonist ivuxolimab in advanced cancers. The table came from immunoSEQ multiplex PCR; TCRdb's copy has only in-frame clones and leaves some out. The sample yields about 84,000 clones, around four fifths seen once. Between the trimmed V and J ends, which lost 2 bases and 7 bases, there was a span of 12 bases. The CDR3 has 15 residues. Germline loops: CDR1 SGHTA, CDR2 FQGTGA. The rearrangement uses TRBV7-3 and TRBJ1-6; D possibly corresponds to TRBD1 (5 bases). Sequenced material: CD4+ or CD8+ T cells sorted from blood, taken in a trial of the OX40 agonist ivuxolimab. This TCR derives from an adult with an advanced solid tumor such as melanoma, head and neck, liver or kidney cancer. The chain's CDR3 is CASSLEIEGNSPLHF. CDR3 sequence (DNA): TGTGCCAGCAGCTTAGAGATAGAGGGGAATTCACCCCTCCACTTT.